Shown below are 15 T cell receptor beta chains from a single sample sequenced in a study of T cells in Graves' hyperthyroidism and ophthalmopathy. Amplification of TCR beta CDR3 regions was performed using RNA transcripts as template. The primer set for the first-round RT-PCR of the TCR CDR3 was HTBI. Each CDR3 protein is one row after TCRdb ran MiXCR on the multiplex PCR reads. The profile shows about 250,000 distinct CDR3 sequences, approximately 24% of them singletons. Material for sequencing was blood. The receptors shown here come from a woman aged 40 to 50 with Graves' ophthalmopathy.

This clonotype was counted once. The chain links TRBV19 to TRBJ1-2; D is unresolved. Germline V lookup: CDR1 LNHDA, CDR2 SQIVND (reference sequence). The CDR3 is made up of 13 amino acids. V shed 4 bases and J shed 8 bases, with 14 bases lying between them. Here the CDR3 DNA reads TGTGCCAGTAGTACGCCCCAGGCTGACGGCTACACCTTC. This encodes CASSTPQADGYTF.

V gene TRBV7-2 combines with J gene TRBJ2-5, with 9 bases that match TRBD1. Germline V lookup: CDR1 SGHTA, CDR2 FQGNSA. The ends lost 1 base at V and 7 bases at J; junction bases unmatched: 1. The CDR3 spans 13 residues. CDR3 amino acids: CASSLGQGGTQYF. DNA for the CDR3: TGTGCCAGCAGCTTAGGACAGGGGGGGACCCAGTACTTC.

This clonotype was found a few times. The rearrangement joins TRBV7-2 to TRBJ1-5, with a weak D call TRBD1 (6 bases). Between the trimmed V and J ends, which lost 5 bases and 0 bases, there was a span of 11 bases. The length of the CDR3 is 15 residues. Germline-derived CDR1 and CDR2 are SGHTA and FQGNSA. CDR3 nucleotides: TGTGCCAGCAGCCCAGGACAGATTAGCAATCAGCCCCAGCATTTT. It encodes CASSPGQISNQPQHF.

At least ten counts were recorded for this clonotype. The J gene is TRBJ2-2, the V gene TRBV24-1; possibly TRBD2 for D (5 bases). Trimming shortened V by 7 bases and J by 0 bases, and 20 bases separated the two germline ends. Germline V gives CDR1 KGHDR, CDR2 SFDVKD. This CDR3 is built from 18 residues. This chain's CDR3 is CATSDGVGRAANTGELFF. The CDR3 coding sequence is TGTGCCACCAGCGATGGAGTTGGGCGGGCCGCGAACACCGGGGAGCTGTTTTTT.

The V gene is TRBV6-1, the J gene TRBJ2-7, with TRBD1 identical over 7 bases. The V and J ends lost 11 bases and 0 bases, in that order; junction bases with no gene match: 7. Germline V gives CDR1 MNHNS, CDR2 SASEGT. The CDR3 is 13 amino acids. CDR3 sequence: CAGNRGISYEQYF. CDR3 DNA: TGTGCCGGCAACAGGGGAATCTCCTACGAGCAGTACTTC.

This clonotype was picked up many times. V gene TRBV6-1 combines with J gene TRBJ2-7; TRBD2 matches at 9 bases. The CDR3 has 14 residues. Trimming at V came to 5 bases and at J to 4 bases, leaving 6 bases not matched to a gene. Germline CDR1 is MNHNS and CDR2 is SASEGT. The CDR3 DNA follows: TGTGCCAGCAGTAGACTAGCGGAAAAGTACGAGCAGTACTTC. Its translation is CASSRLAEKYEQYF.

This clonotype showed up many times. This rearrangement joins TRBV3-1 to TRBJ2-7, with 15 bases fitting TRBD2. Trimming at V came to 1 base and at J to 6 bases, leaving 4 bases not matched to a gene. The CDR3 contains 16 residues. Looked up from germline, CDR1 is LGHDT and CDR2 is YNNKEL (reference sequence). The CDR3 DNA reads TGTGCCAGCAGCCAAGGGTCGGGACTAGCGGGAGGCGAGCAGTACTTC. The encoded protein is CASSQGSGLAGGEQYF.

This clonotype has just a few counts. The rearrangement links TRBV28 to TRBJ1-5; D is perhaps TRBD1 (6 bases). The CDR3 is 16 amino acids. From germline, CDR1 is MDHEN and CDR2 SYDVKM. V dropped 6 bases and J dropped 3 bases, with 18 bases sitting between them. Written as DNA, the CDR3 is TGTGCCAGCAGCTGGAAAAGGGGGTCGACCAATCAGCCCCAGCATTTT. Its protein is CASSWKRGSTNQPQHF.

The sample holds many counts of this clonotype. The rearrangement joins TRBV7-8 to TRBJ2-4, with 7 nucleotides matching TRBD1. CDR3 length equals 14 residues. CDR1 and CDR2 from the germline V gene are SGHVS and FQNEAQ. V was pared by 5 bases and J by 6 bases, with 7 bases of the junction left unmatched. The CDR3 region is CASSAVRDRNIQYF. The DNA of the CDR3 is TGTGCCAGCAGCGCAGTCCGGGACAGAAACATTCAGTACTTC. Looking up the rest from reference TRBV7-8 and TRBJ2-4 gives the full variable domain: GAGVSQSPRYKVAKRGQDVALRCDPISGHVSLFWYQQALGQGPEFLTYFQNEAQLDKSGLPSDRFFAERPEGSVSTLKIQRTQQEDSAVYLCASSAVRDRNIQYFGAGTRLSVL.

This clonotype was counted many times. The gene calls are TRBV5-1 and TRBJ2-7; 8 nucleotides align to TRBD1. V shed 4 bases, J shed 5 bases, and the junction held 14 bases outside the gene matches. The CDR3 is made up of 16 amino acids. Germline CDR1 and CDR2: SGHRS and YFSETQ. The CDR3 nucleotides are TGCGCCAGCAGCCTAGGTACGCGGGACAGGTTGCACGAGCAGTACTTC. Amino acids: CASSLGTRDRLHEQYF.

This clonotype was seen at least ten times. The chain combines TRBV14 with TRBJ2-7; no definite D call. CDR1 SGHDN and CDR2 FVKESK come from the germline V gene. The V and J ends lost 2 bases and 6 bases respectively, with 11 bases between them. CDR3 size: 13 residues. Here the CDR3 DNA reads TGTGCCAGCAGCCAACAATACCCAAGCGAGCAGTACTTC. Its translation: CASSQQYPSEQYF.

The sample holds many counts of this clonotype. V usage is TRBV19 and J usage is TRBJ2-3; D remains unclear. V lost 5 bases and J lost 2, with 8 bases in between. The CDR3 length is 13 residues. Germline CDR1 is LNHDA and CDR2 is SQIVND (reference sequence). The CDR3 spells CASSGFNTDTQYF. CDR3 coding DNA: TGTGCCAGTAGTGGCTTCAACACAGATACGCAGTATTTT.

The J gene is TRBJ2-7, the V gene TRBV30; 12 bases are shared with TRBD2. Looked up from germline, CDR1 is GTSNPN and CDR2 is SVGIG (reference sequence). Trimming removed 0 bases from V and 6 bases from J; junction bases left unmatched: 9. The CDR3 covers 16 residues. CDR3 nucleotides: TGTGCCTGGAGTGTACTAAGACTAGCGGGAGTTCTCGAGCAGTACTTC. Translation: CAWSVLRLAGVLEQYF.

The sample holds many counts of this clonotype. V and J are TRBV6-1 and TRBJ2-7, with 11 bases matching TRBD1. Unmatched junction bases numbered 4, after V lost 3 bases and J lost 3 bases. The germline gives CDR1 MNHNS, CDR2 SASEGT. The CDR3 spans 15 residues. CDR3 DNA sequence: TGTGCCAGCAGTGACCCGGGACAGGGGGACTACGAGCAGTACTTC. Its protein is CASSDPGQGDYEQYF.

This clonotype was recorded only once. This chain links TRBV6-1 with TRBJ2-7; 7 nucleotides line up with TRBD1. The V gene's germline CDR1 is MNHNS and CDR2 SASEGT. The V and J ends lost 6 bases and 6 bases, in that order; junction bases with no gene match: 11. The CDR3 contains 14 residues. The CDR3, as DNA: TGTGCCAGCAGCACTGTACAGGGGAGAGGCGAGCAGTACTTC. Residues: CASSTVQGRGEQYF.